What follows is one TCR beta chain and its context. Its antigen remains unidentified. The entry originates in a study of cytomegalovirus exposure and HLA in healthy donors. Study context: Within an early data release were 65 million to 90 million unique TCRs drawn from HLA-typed donors. Study outcomes and limitations: Rare sequences made up most TCRs, while some public TCRs were found in many donors.

Germline V gene data show CDR1 as LGHNA and CDR2 as YNFKEQ. The CDR3 length is 18 residues. V was clipped by 0 bases and J by 7 bases; unmatched bases: 16. It was with 60 Vbeta and 13 Jbeta primers that the PCR ran. Data came from immunoSEQ multiplex PCR; TCRdb stores just in-frame clones and leaves some out. The table lists 90,000 to 120,000 clones, more than 70% of them singletons, with about 8% in the top ten. The TCR originated in a man between 25 and 39 years old in good health and CMV-seronegative. J is TRBJ2-5 and V is TRBV4-2; 8 nucleotides line up with TRBD1. Material for sequencing was PBMCs. The CDR3 DNA follows: TGTGCCAGCAGCCAAGAAAAGGGGGACAGGAGCTCATGGACGACCCAGTACTTC. Protein sequence: CASSQEKGDRSSWTTQYF.